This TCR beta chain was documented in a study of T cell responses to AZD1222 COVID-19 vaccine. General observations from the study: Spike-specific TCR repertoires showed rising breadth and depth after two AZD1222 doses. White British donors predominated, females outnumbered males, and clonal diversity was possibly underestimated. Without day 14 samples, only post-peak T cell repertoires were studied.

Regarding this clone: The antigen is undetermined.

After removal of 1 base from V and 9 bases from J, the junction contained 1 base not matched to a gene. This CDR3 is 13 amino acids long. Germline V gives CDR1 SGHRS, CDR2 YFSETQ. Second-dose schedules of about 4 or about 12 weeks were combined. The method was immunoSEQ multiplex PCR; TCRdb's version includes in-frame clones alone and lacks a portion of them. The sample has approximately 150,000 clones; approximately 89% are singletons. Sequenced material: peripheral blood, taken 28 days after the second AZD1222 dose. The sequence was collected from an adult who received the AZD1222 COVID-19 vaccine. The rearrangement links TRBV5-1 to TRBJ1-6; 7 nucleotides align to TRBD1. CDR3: CASSLQGGSPLHF. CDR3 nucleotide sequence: TGCGCCAGCAGCTTGCAGGGGGGTTCACCCCTCCACTTT.